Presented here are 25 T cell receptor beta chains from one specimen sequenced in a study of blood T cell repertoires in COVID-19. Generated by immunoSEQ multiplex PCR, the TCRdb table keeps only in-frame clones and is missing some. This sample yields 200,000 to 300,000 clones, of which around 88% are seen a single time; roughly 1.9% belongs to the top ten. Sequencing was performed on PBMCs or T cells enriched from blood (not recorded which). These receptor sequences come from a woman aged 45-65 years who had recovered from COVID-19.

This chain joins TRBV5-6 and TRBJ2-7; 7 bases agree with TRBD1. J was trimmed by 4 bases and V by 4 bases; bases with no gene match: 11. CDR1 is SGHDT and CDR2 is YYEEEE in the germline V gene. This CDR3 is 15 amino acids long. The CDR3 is CASSDTRQGIYEQYF. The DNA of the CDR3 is TGTGCCAGCAGCGACACTCGACAGGGAATATACGAGCAGTACTTC.

Here the CDR3 reads CATSDFGLAGNKQFF. CDR3 sequence (DNA): TGTGCCACCAGTGATTTTGGACTAGCGGGAAATAAGCAGTTCTTC. The chain links TRBV24-1 to TRBJ2-1, with 12 bases identical to TRBD2. Losses at the gene ends were 1 base for V and 11 bases for J; bases not matched to a gene: 5. The germline CDR1 and CDR2 sequences are KGHDR and SFDVKD. This CDR3 is built from 15 residues.

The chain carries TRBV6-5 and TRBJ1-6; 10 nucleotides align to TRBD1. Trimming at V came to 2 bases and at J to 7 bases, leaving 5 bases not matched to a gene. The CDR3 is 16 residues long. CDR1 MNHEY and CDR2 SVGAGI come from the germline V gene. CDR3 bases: TGTGCCAGCAGTTACGGGGACAGGGGCCGGAATTCACCCCTCCACTTT. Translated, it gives CASSYGDRGRNSPLHF.

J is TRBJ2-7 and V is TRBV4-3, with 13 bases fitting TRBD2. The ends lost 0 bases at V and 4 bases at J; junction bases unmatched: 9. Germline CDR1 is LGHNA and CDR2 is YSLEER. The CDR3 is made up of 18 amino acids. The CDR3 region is CASSQDRIGLAGAYEQYF. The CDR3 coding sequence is TGCGCCAGCAGCCAAGATAGAATCGGACTAGCGGGGGCATACGAGCAGTACTTC.

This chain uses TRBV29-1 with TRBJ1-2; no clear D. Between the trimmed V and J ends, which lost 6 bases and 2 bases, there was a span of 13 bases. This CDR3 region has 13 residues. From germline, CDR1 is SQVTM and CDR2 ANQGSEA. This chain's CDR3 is CSVVGGGNYGYTF. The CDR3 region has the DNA TGCAGCGTGGTAGGTGGAGGGAACTATGGCTACACCTTC. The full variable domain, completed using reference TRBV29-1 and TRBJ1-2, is SAVISQKPSRDICQRGTSLTIQCQVDSQVTMMFWYRQQPGQSLTLIATANQGSEATYESGFVIDKFPISRPNLTFSTLTVSNMSPEDSSIYLCSVVGGGNYGYTFGSGTRLTVV.

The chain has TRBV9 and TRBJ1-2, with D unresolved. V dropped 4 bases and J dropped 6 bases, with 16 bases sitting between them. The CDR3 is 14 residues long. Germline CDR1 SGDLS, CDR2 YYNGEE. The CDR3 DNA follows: TGTGCCAGCAGCCTTCAGGAGGGTGCGGATGGCTACACCTTC. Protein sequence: CASSLQEGADGYTF.

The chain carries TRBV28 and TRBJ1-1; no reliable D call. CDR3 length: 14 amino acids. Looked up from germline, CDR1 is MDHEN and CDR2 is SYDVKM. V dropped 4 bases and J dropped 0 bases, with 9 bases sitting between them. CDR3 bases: TGTGCCAGCAGTTCTTACCCTATGAACACTGAAGCTTTCTTT. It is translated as CASSSYPMNTEAFF.

CDR3 loop: CASSLVWTGKNIQYF. The CDR3 coding sequence is TGTGCCAGCAGCTTAGTCTGGACAGGGAAGAACATTCAGTACTTC. The chain has TRBV11-2 and TRBJ2-4, with TRBD1 identical over 8 bases. With V trimmed by 1 base and J by 7 bases, 6 bases remained unmatched. Germline assignment: CDR1 SGHAT and CDR2 FQNNGV. The CDR3 sequence is 15 residues long. The full variable domain, in which reference TRBV11-2 and TRBJ2-4 provide the parts outside the CDR3, is EAGVAQSPRYKIIEKRQSVAFWCNPISGHATLYWYQQILGQGPKLLIQFQNNGVVDDSQLPKDRFSAERLKGVDSTLKIQPAKLEDSAVYLCASSLVWTGKNIQYFGAGTRLSVL.

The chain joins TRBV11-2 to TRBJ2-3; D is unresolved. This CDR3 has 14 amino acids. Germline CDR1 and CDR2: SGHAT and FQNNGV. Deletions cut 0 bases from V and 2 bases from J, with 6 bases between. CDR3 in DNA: TGTGCCAGCAGCTTAGAATACTACACAGATACGCAGTATTTT. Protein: CASSLEYYTDTQYF. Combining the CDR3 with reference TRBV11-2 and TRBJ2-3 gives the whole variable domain EAGVAQSPRYKIIEKRQSVAFWCNPISGHATLYWYQQILGQGPKLLIQFQNNGVVDDSQLPKDRFSAERLKGVDSTLKIQPAKLEDSAVYLCASSLEYYTDTQYFGPGTRLTVL.

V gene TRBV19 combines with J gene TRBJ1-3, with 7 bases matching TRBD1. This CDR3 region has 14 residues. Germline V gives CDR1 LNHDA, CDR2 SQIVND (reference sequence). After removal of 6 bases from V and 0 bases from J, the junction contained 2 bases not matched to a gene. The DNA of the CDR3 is TGTGCCAGTAGAAAGGGGGCCTCTGGAAACACCATATATTTT. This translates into CASRKGASGNTIYF.

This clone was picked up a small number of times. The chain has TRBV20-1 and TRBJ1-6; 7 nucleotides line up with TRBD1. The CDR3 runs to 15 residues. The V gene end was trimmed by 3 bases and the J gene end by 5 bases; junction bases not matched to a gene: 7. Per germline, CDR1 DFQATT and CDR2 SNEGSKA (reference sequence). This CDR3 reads CSASVQGTDNSPLHF. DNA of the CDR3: TGCAGTGCTAGTGTTCAAGGGACAGATAATTCACCCCTCCACTTT.

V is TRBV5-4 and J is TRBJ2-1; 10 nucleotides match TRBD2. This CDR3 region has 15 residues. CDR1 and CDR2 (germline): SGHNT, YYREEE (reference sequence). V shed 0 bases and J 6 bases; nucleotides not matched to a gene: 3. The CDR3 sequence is CASSLDWTSGNEQFF. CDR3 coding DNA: TGTGCCAGCAGCTTGGACTGGACTAGCGGCAATGAGCAGTTCTTC.

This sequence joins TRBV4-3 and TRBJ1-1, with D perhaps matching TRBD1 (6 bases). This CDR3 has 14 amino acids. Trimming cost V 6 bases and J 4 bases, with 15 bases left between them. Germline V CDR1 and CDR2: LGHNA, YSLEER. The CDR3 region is CASRGGGSSTEAFF. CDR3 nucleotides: TGCGCCAGCAGGGGCGGGGGCTCAAGCACTGAAGCTTTCTTT.

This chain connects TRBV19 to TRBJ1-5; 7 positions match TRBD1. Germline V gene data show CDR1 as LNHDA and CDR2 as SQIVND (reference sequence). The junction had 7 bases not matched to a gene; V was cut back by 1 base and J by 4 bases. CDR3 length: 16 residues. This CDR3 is CASSIGPDRPNQPQHF. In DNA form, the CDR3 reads TGTGCCAGTAGTATAGGGCCGGACAGGCCGAATCAGCCCCAGCATTTT.

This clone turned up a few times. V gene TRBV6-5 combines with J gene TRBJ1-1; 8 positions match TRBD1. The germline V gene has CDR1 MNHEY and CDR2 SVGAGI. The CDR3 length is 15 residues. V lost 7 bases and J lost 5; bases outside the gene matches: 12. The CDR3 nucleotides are TGTGCCAGCATTCGTCCCGGGACAGGCGGGACTGAAGCTTTCTTT. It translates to CASIRPGTGGTEAFF.

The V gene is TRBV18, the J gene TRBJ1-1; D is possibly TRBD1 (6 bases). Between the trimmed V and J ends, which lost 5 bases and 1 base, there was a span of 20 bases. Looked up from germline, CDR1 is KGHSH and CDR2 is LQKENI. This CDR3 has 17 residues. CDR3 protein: CASSTGGQSNPNTEAFF. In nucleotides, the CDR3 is TGTGCCAGCTCAACGGGCGGACAGTCTAATCCGAACACTGAAGCTTTCTTT. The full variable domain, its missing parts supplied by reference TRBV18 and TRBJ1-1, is NAGVMQNPRHLVRRRGQEARLRCSPMKGHSHVYWYRQLPEEGLKFMVYLQKENIIDESGMPKERFSAEFPKEGPSILRIQQVVRGDSAAYFCASSTGGQSNPNTEAFFGQGTRLTVV.

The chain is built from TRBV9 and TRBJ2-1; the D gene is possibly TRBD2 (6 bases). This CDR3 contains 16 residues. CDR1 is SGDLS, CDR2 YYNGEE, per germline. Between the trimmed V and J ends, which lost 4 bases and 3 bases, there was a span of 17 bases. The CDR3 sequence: CASSLHSRGSYNEQFF. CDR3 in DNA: TGTGCCAGCAGCCTACACTCTCGGGGGAGCTACAATGAGCAGTTCTTC.

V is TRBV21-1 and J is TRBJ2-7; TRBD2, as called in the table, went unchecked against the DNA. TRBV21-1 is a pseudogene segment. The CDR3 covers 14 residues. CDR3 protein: CASSSTAEGYEQYF. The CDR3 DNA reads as TGTGCCAGCAGCAGCACAGCCGAGGGATACGAGCAGTACTTC.

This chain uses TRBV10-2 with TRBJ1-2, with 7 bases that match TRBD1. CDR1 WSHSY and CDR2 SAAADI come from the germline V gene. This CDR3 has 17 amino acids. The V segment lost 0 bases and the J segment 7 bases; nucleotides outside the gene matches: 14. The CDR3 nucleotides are TGCGCCAGCAGTGAGTCCCCCGGGACAGTTCTAAAGGGTGGCTACACCTTC. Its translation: CASSESPGTVLKGGYTF.

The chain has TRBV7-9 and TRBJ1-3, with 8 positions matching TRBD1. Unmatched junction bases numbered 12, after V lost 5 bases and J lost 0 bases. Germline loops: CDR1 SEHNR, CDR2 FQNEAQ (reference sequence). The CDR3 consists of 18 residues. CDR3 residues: CASSPVPGQDRSGNTIYF. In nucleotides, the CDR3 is TGTGCCAGCAGCCCGGTCCCGGGACAGGACCGCTCTGGAAACACCATATATTTT.

In nucleotides, the CDR3 is TGTGCCAGCACCCCCACCCGGGGTAGCGGGAGCTCCTACGAGCAGTACTTC. It translates to CASTPTRGSGSSYEQYF. The chain links TRBV27 to TRBJ2-7, with 9 bases aligning to TRBD2. Germline values: CDR1 MNHEY, CDR2 SMNVEV (reference sequence). CDR3 length: 17 residues. The V and J ends lost 7 bases and 0 bases, in that order; junction bases with no gene match: 13.

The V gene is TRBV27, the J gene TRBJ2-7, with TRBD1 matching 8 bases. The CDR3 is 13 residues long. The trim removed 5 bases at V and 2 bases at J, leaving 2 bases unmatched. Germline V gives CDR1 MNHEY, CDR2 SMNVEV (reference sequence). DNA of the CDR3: TGTGCCAGCAGTCGGGACAGGACCTACGAGCAGTACTTC. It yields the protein CASSRDRTYEQYF.

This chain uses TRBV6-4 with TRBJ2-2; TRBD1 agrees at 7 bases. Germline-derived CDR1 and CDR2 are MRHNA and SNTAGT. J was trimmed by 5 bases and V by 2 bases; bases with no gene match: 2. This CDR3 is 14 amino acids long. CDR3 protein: CASSDGRGTGELFF. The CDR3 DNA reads TGTGCCAGCAGTGACGGCAGGGGGACCGGGGAGCTGTTTTTT.

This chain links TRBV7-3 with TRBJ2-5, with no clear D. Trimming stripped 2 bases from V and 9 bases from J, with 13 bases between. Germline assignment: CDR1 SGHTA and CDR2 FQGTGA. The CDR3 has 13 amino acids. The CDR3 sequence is CASSLGSGWSQYF. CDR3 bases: TGTGCCAGCAGCTTAGGGTCCGGGTGGTCCCAGTACTTC.

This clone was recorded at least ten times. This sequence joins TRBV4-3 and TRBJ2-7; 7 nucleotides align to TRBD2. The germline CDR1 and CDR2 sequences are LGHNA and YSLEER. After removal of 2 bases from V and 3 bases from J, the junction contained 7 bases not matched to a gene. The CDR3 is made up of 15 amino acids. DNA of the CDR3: TGCGCCAGCAGCCAACTAGCGGTGGGGGGCTACGAGCAGTACTTC. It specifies CASSQLAVGGYEQYF.